This is a list of T cell receptor beta chains from one sample in a study of CD4 T cells in relation to SARS-CoV-2 and coronaviruses. The antigens for these receptors are not known. Clones were read by immunoSEQ multiplex PCR, and TCRdb kept only the in-frame ones, dropping some. The sample yields roughly 30,000 clones, around 84% seen once. The sample comprised CD4+ T cells from PBMCs, cultured in vitro. These receptors came from a human donor in good health. CDR3s include the opening cysteine and the closing phenylalanine or tryptophan. Each record gives: D gene, V gene, J gene, clone size, CDR3 protein, CDR3 DNA. The D gene is left open where the match is weak. Clone size, where shown, is once, few, many, or a class for clones that have expanded.

D gene: NA
V gene: TRBV5-1
J gene: TRBJ2-5
clone size: NA
CDR3 protein: CASSLQAGPQETQYF
CDR3 DNA: TGCGCCAGCAGCTTGCAGGCGGGCCCCCAAGAGACCCAGTACTTC

D gene: NA
V gene: TRBV12-3/TRBV12-4
J gene: TRBJ2-5
clone size: NA
CDR3 protein: CASSLRFGETQYF
CDR3 DNA: TGTGCCAGCAGTTTGAGGTTCGGAGAGACCCAGTACTTC

D gene: TRBD2
V gene: TRBV9
J gene: TRBJ2-1
clone size: NA
CDR3 protein: CASSVTSGPYNEQFF
CDR3 DNA: TGTGCCAGCAGCGTAACTAGCGGGCCCTACAATGAGCAGTTCTTC

D gene: TRBD1
V gene: TRBV7-3
J gene: TRBJ1-2
clone size: few
CDR3 protein: CASSSSTGEGYTF
CDR3 DNA: TGTGCCAGCAGCTCCTCGACAGGGGAGGGCTACACCTTC

D gene: NA
V gene: TRBV19
J gene: TRBJ1-1
clone size: NA
CDR3 protein: CASSRALGPDTEAFF
CDR3 DNA: TGTGCCAGTAGTAGAGCCCTCGGTCCCGACACTGAAGCTTTCTTT

D gene: TRBD2
V gene: TRBV9
J gene: TRBJ2-3
clone size: NA
CDR3 protein: CASSRLGLAEDTQYF
CDR3 DNA: TGTGCCAGCAGTCGACTCGGACTAGCGGAAGATACGCAGTATTTT

D gene: NA
V gene: TRBV2
J gene: TRBJ1-5
clone size: NA
CDR3 protein: CASVGGGNQPQHF
CDR3 DNA: TGTGCCAGCGTGGGGGGTGGCAATCAGCCCCAGCATTTT

D gene: NA
V gene: TRBV7-8
J gene: TRBJ1-2
clone size: NA
CDR3 protein: CASSLYTGNYGYTF
CDR3 DNA: TGTGCCAGCAGCTTGTATACAGGGAACTATGGCTACACCTTC

D gene: NA
V gene: TRBV24-1
J gene: TRBJ2-7
clone size: NA
CDR3 protein: CATRGGRELSYEQYF
CDR3 DNA: TGTGCCACCAGGGGGGGGCGAGAACTCTCCTACGAGCAGTACTTC

D gene: TRBD2
V gene: TRBV7-3
J gene: TRBJ2-1
clone size: NA
CDR3 protein: CASSPGTSGRAGNEQFF
CDR3 DNA: TGTGCCAGCAGCCCTGGGACTAGCGGGAGGGCCGGGAATGAGCAGTTCTTC

D gene: NA
V gene: TRBV9
J gene: TRBJ2-2
clone size: NA
CDR3 protein: CASSVGVVTGELFF
CDR3 DNA: TGTGCCAGCAGCGTAGGGGTGGTAACCGGGGAGCTGTTTTTT

D gene: NA
V gene: TRBV4-3
J gene: TRBJ1-6
clone size: NA
CDR3 protein: CASSQLQENNSPLHF
CDR3 DNA: TGCGCCAGCAGCCAACTACAGGAAAATAATTCACCCCTCCACTTT

D gene: NA
V gene: TRBV19
J gene: TRBJ2-3
clone size: NA
CDR3 protein: CASQKGGLSTDTQYF
CDR3 DNA: TGTGCCAGCCAGAAGGGGGGACTGAGCACAGATACGCAGTATTTT

D gene: TRBD2
V gene: TRBV13
J gene: TRBJ2-3
clone size: NA
CDR3 protein: CASSLGGLAAEGTDTQYF
CDR3 DNA: TGTGCCAGCAGCTTAGGGGGACTAGCGGCAGAGGGCACAGATACGCAGTATTTT

D gene: TRBD1
V gene: TRBV9
J gene: TRBJ1-3
clone size: once
CDR3 protein: CASSVATGATGTSGNTIYF
CDR3 DNA: TGTGCCAGCAGCGTAGCTACTGGGGCGACAGGGACCTCTGGAAACACCATATATTTT

D gene: NA
V gene: TRBV3-1/TRBV3-2
J gene: TRBJ1-1
clone size: NA
CDR3 protein: CASSPQGGDTEAFF
CDR3 DNA: TGTGCCAGCAGCCCGCAAGGGGGGGACACTGAAGCTTTCTTT

D gene: NA
V gene: TRBV7-2
J gene: TRBJ1-1
clone size: NA
CDR3 protein: CASSWSRDNTEAFF
CDR3 DNA: TGTGCCAGCAGCTGGAGCAGGGATAACACTGAAGCTTTCTTT

D gene: NA
V gene: TRBV18
J gene: TRBJ2-7
clone size: NA
CDR3 protein: CASSSVYEQYF
CDR3 DNA: TGTGCCAGCTCAAGCGTCTACGAGCAGTACTTC

D gene: NA
V gene: TRBV7-9
J gene: TRBJ1-1
clone size: NA
CDR3 protein: CASSLSRTTEAFF
CDR3 DNA: TGTGCCAGCAGCTTATCAAGGACAACTGAAGCTTTCTTT

D gene: TRBD2
V gene: TRBV7-9
J gene: TRBJ2-1
clone size: NA
CDR3 protein: CASSRRTSGAYNEQFF
CDR3 DNA: TGTGCCAGCAGCAGGAGGACTAGCGGGGCCTACAATGAGCAGTTCTTC

D gene: NA
V gene: TRBV7-9
J gene: TRBJ2-2
clone size: NA
CDR3 protein: CASSLFIFAENTGELFF
CDR3 DNA: TGTGCCAGCAGCTTATTTATCTTCGCGGAGAACACCGGGGAGCTGTTTTTT

D gene: NA
V gene: TRBV5-6
J gene: TRBJ2-7
clone size: NA
CDR3 protein: CASSFRAATNEQYF
CDR3 DNA: TGTGCCAGCAGCTTCCGTGCCGCTACCAACGAGCAGTACTTC

D gene: TRBD1
V gene: TRBV5-1
J gene: TRBJ1-2
clone size: medium-sized
CDR3 protein: CASTRGTGDYGYTF
CDR3 DNA: TGCGCCAGCACACGAGGGACAGGCGACTATGGCTACACCTTC

D gene: NA
V gene: TRBV9
J gene: TRBJ1-6
clone size: NA
CDR3 protein: CASSVGVNSYNSPLHF
CDR3 DNA: TGTGCCAGCAGCGTAGGGGTTAACTCCTATAATTCACCCCTCCACTTT

D gene: NA
V gene: TRBV28
J gene: TRBJ1-5
clone size: once
CDR3 protein: CAIQGGEMQPQHF
CDR3 DNA: TGTGCCATCCAAGGAGGCGAGATGCAGCCCCAGCATTTT

D gene: TRBD2
V gene: TRBV7-9
J gene: TRBJ2-7
clone size: NA
CDR3 protein: CASIGDGGGEQYF
CDR3 DNA: TGTGCCAGCATCGGCGACGGCGGGGGTGAGCAGTACTTC

D gene: NA
V gene: TRBV5-1
J gene: TRBJ2-7
clone size: NA
CDR3 protein: CASSFQGYEQYF
CDR3 DNA: TGCGCCAGCAGCTTTCAGGGCTACGAGCAGTACTTC

D gene: NA
V gene: TRBV19
J gene: TRBJ1-5
clone size: NA
CDR3 protein: CASSVQAGTHNQPQHF
CDR3 DNA: TGTGCCAGTAGTGTCCAAGCCGGGACACACAATCAGCCCCAGCATTTT

D gene: TRBD1
V gene: TRBV6-2/TRBV6-3
J gene: TRBJ2-7
clone size: NA
CDR3 protein: CASSYRTGGATYEQYF
CDR3 DNA: TGTGCCAGCAGTTACAGGACAGGGGGCGCGACCTACGAGCAGTACTTC

D gene: TRBD2
V gene: TRBV7-9
J gene: TRBJ2-3
clone size: NA
CDR3 protein: CASSSSAGGLGDTQYF
CDR3 DNA: TGTGCCAGCAGCTCTAGCGCGGGGGGGCTGGGAGATACGCAGTATTTT

D gene: NA
V gene: TRBV18
J gene: TRBJ1-2
clone size: NA
CDR3 protein: CASSPPMIERIYGYTF
CDR3 DNA: TGTGCCAGCTCACCACCAATGATCGAACGGATCTATGGCTACACCTTC

D gene: TRBD2
V gene: TRBV18
J gene: TRBJ2-1
clone size: NA
CDR3 protein: CASSPFPRGGNNEQFF
CDR3 DNA: TGTGCCAGCTCACCTTTCCCGCGGGGGGGTAACAATGAGCAGTTCTTC

D gene: TRBD1
V gene: TRBV9
J gene: TRBJ1-1
clone size: few
CDR3 protein: CASSRTGESTEAFF
CDR3 DNA: TGTGCCAGCAGCCGTACAGGGGAGAGCACTGAAGCTTTCTTT

D gene: NA
V gene: TRBV13
J gene: TRBJ1-2
clone size: NA
CDR3 protein: CASSPPGEYYGYTF
CDR3 DNA: TGTGCCAGCAGCCCGCCAGGGGAGTACTATGGCTACACCTTC

D gene: NA
V gene: TRBV9
J gene: TRBJ2-5
clone size: NA
CDR3 protein: CASTTGQFQETQYF
CDR3 DNA: TGTGCCAGCACCACTGGACAGTTCCAAGAGACCCAGTACTTC

D gene: NA
V gene: TRBV9
J gene: TRBJ1-2
clone size: NA
CDR3 protein: CASSPDTNYGYTF
CDR3 DNA: TGTGCCAGCAGCCCTGACACGAACTATGGCTACACCTTC

D gene: NA
V gene: TRBV6-1
J gene: TRBJ2-1
clone size: NA
CDR3 protein: CASSEQRYSYNEQFF
CDR3 DNA: TGTGCCAGCAGTGAACAGCGTTACTCCTACAATGAGCAGTTCTTC

D gene: NA
V gene: TRBV2
J gene: TRBJ1-5
clone size: NA
CDR3 protein: CASSGGRQANQPQHF
CDR3 DNA: TGTGCCAGCAGTGGAGGAAGACAGGCGAATCAGCCCCAGCATTTT

D gene: NA
V gene: TRBV25-1
J gene: TRBJ2-1
clone size: NA
CDR3 protein: CATLGPNQGSYNEQFF
CDR3 DNA: TGTGCCACCCTTGGGCCGAACCAGGGCTCCTACAATGAGCAGTTCTTC